This TCR beta chain derives from a study of human T cells and chemical hapten exposure. The CDR3 spans 13 residues. Germline CDR1 MNHEY, CDR2 SMNVEV (reference sequence). V gave up 6 bases and J gave up 4 bases, with 11 bases separating them. Study-wide points: Expanded TCR sets contained significantly more large CDR3 similarity clusters than controls. Once DPC sensitization occurred, TCRs above 1 in 1000 frequency showed no change. The immune response of these alopecia patients might not match healthy individuals'.

This clonotype was recorded at least ten times. Antigen specificity is unknown. Time point: pre-sensitization, week 0. Treatment reported: therapeutic diphenylcyclopropenone sensitization with weekly scalp DPC. Authors' methods: A per-sample median of 95,638 TCRs was observed, with counts ranging from about 20,000 to 750,000. One entry per CDR3 protein, called by TCRdb with MiXCR from the RACE reads. None of the V and J calls come from the authors' own analysis; TCRdb made them. Here the sample spans 300,000 to 450,000 distinct CDR3 sequences, 4% to 6% being singletons. Source: whole blood, taken in connection with sensitization to the hapten diphenylcyclopropenone (DPC). The chain employs TRBV27 and TRBJ2-3, with no clear D. This TCR was recovered from a woman in her forties or fifties with alopecia areata. Some clones in this sample may be carry-over from other donors' samples. The CDR3 DNA sequence: TGTGCCAGCAGCAATACGTGGGCAGATACGCAGTATTTT. This sequence encodes CASSNTWADTQYF.